The 8 T cell receptor beta chains listed next were all sequenced from one sample in a study of early T cells in non-severe SARS-CoV-2 infection. One entry per CDR3 protein results from TCRdb running MiXCR on the 5' RACE reads. The sample contains tens of thousands of distinct CDR3 sequences, around 10% of which appear only once. This specimen consisted of whole blood, obtained at baseline. Receptor source: an adult who was a healthcare worker with PCR-confirmed SARS-CoV-2 infection or an uninfected control (not recorded which).

In this sample, this clonotype turned up a few times. The chain uses TRBV29-1 and TRBJ2-1; 9 bases align to TRBD2. With 1 base clipped from V and 2 bases from J, the junction kept 6 bases outside the gene matches. Germline assignment: CDR1 SQVTM and CDR2 ANQGSEA. The CDR3 spans 16 residues. The chain's CDR3 is CSVEGTSDDPYNEQFF. As DNA, the CDR3 is TGCAGCGTTGAAGGGACTAGCGATGATCCCTACAATGAGCAGTTCTTC.

The chain joins TRBV27 to TRBJ1-5; 10 bases align to TRBD1. V was pared by 4 bases and J by 6 bases, with 9 bases of the junction left unmatched. The CDR3 is 16 residues long. Germline CDR1 is MNHEY and CDR2 is SMNVEV (reference sequence). CDR3 DNA: TGTGCCAGCAGTTCGCTTACCGGGACAGGGGTTCAGCCCCAGCATTTT. Translating gives CASSSLTGTGVQPQHF.

The V call is TRBV29-1, the J call TRBJ2-3; D gene uncertain. This CDR3 contains 14 residues. The germline gives CDR1 SQVTM, CDR2 ANQGSEA. Between the trimmed V and J ends, which lost 1 base and 0 bases, there was a span of 8 bases. CDR3 DNA sequence: TGCAGCGTTGAAGGTGCGGCTAGCACAGATACGCAGTATTTT. This translates into CSVEGAASTDTQYF.

This clonotype has only a few counts. The rearrangement links TRBV12-3 or TRBV12-4 to TRBJ2-7; D perhaps matches TRBD2 (5 bases). Trimming left V 5 bases short and J 1 base short, with 12 bases between. The CDR3 extends over 14 amino acids. CDR3 nucleotide sequence: TGTGCCAGCAGTCCCCCGGGAAGGTCCTACGAGCAGTACTTC. Amino acids: CASSPPGRSYEQYF.

The chain uses TRBV5-5 and TRBJ2-7; D may be TRBD1 (5 bases). CDR3 length equals 14 residues. CDR1 is SGHKS, CDR2 YYEKEE, per germline (reference sequence). V was cut by 1 base and J by 1 base, with 9 bases left in between. CDR3 sequence reads: CASSLKGSSYEQYF. The DNA for the CDR3 is TGTGCCAGCAGCTTGAAGGGGTCTTCCTACGAGCAGTACTTC. Together with reference TRBV5-5 and TRBJ2-7, the CDR3 gives the full variable domain: DAGVTQSPTHLIKTRGQQVTLRCSPISGHKSVSWYQQVLGQGPQFIFQYYEKEERGRGNFPDRFSARQFPNYSSELNVNALLLGDSALYLCASSLKGSSYEQYFGPGTRLTVT.

Only a few counts were recorded for this clonotype. This chain connects TRBV20-1 to TRBJ2-5; a weak D match, TRBD1 (6 bases). CDR1 is DFQATT and CDR2 is SNEGSKA in the germline V gene (reference sequence). Trimming shortened V by 5 bases and J by 7 bases, and 20 bases separated the two germline ends. The CDR3 extends over 14 amino acids. CDR3 nucleotide sequence: TGCAGTGCTCGTCCCAGGGGCCGGACGGGGACCCAGTACTTC. Protein product: CSARPRGRTGTQYF.

The gene calls are TRBV5-4 and TRBJ1-2, with 9 bases aligning to TRBD1. Unmatched junction bases numbered 8, after V lost 0 bases and J lost 8 bases. The germline V gene has CDR1 SGHNT and CDR2 YYREEE (reference sequence). This CDR3 has 15 amino acids. The CDR3 reads CASSLVGDRVGGYTF. The CDR3 bases are TGTGCCAGCAGCTTGGTTGGGGACAGGGTCGGCGGCTACACCTTC.

This rearrangement joins TRBV7-2 to TRBJ1-6; D remains unclear. The germline V gene has CDR1 SGHTA and CDR2 FQGNSA. V gave up 3 bases and J gave up 9 bases, with 12 bases separating them. The length of the CDR3 is 14 residues. The CDR3 sequence is CASSLARTGSPLHF. CDR3 DNA: TGTGCCAGCAGCTTGGCCAGGACGGGTTCACCCCTCCACTTT.